Listed below are T cell receptor beta chains from one sample, sequenced in a study. TCRdb fed the RT-PCR reads into MiXCR, producing one record per CDR3 protein. Found here are more than 600,000 distinct CDR3 sequences, 14% of them singletons; the top ten hold 3.6%. What was sequenced was memory CD4+ T cells from blood. The receptors were sampled from a female donor in good health, serving as a healthy control. The CDR3 runs from the conserved cysteine through the conserved F or W. A D gene is named only where the DNA matches it firmly. Some rows have no size entry. The others give once, few or many, or a class for an expanded clone.

>TRBJ2-2|TRBD1|TRBV14|few
TGTGCCAGCAGCCAAGTGGATGGACAGGGGTCCGGGGAGCTGTTTTTT
CASSQVDGQGSGELFF
>TRBJ1-6|NA|TRBV7-8|NA
TGTGCCAGCAGCTCCAACAACTTGTATAATTCACCCCTCCACTTT
CASSSNNLYNSPLHF
>TRBJ1-1|NA|TRBV5-1|NA
TGCGCCAGCAGCTTGTACAGTTTGAACACTGAAGCTTTCTTT
CASSLYSLNTEAFF
>TRBJ2-7|TRBD2|TRBV20-1|NA
TGCAGTGCTAGTAGACGGGAGGAGAGACTCCGTGGGTACGAGCAGTACTTC
CSASRREERLRGYEQYF
>TRBJ2-2|NA|TRBV7-9|NA
TGTGCCAGCAGCCTCCAAGGGGGGCTGTCGAACACCGGGGAGCTGTTTTTT
CASSLQGGLSNTGELFF
>TRBJ2-1|NA|TRBV7-2|few
TGTGCCAGCAGCTTCCCACCTGGCATTGAGCAGTTCTTC
CASSFPPGIEQFF
>TRBJ1-1|NA|TRBV20-1|NA
TGCAGTGCTAGTGAGGGAGACGGGGAAGCTTTCTTT
CSASEGDGEAFF
>TRBJ2-1|NA|TRBV7-9|NA
TGTGCCAGCAGCTTGACGGGGATTCAGTTCTTC
CASSLTGIQFF
>TRBJ2-6|NA|TRBV4-1|NA
TGCGCCAGCAGCCCGGTAGGGAACTCTGGGGCCAACGTCCTGACTTTC
CASSPVGNSGANVLTF
>TRBJ2-1|TRBD1|TRBV2|NA
TGTGCCAGCACCTTTCAGGGGGCCGGCACCTACAATGAGCAGTTCTTC
CASTFQGAGTYNEQFF
>TRBJ2-1|TRBD2|TRBV7-9|few
TGTGCCAGCAGCTTAAAGACTAGCAACGATGAGCAGTTCTTC
CASSLKTSNDEQFF
>TRBJ1-5|NA|TRBV6-1|many
TGTGCCAGCAGTGTCGTAGCTTATCAGCCCCAGCATTTT
CASSVVAYQPQHF
>TRBJ2-1|NA|TRBV4-2|few
TGTGCCAGCAGCCGCGCGCTTCATTTCCATGAGCAGTTCTTC
CASSRALHFHEQFF
>TRBJ2-4|TRBD1|TRBV5-1|many
TGCGCCAGCAGCTTACTAGGGACAGGGGGCAACATTCAGTACTTC
CASSLLGTGGNIQYF
>TRBJ1-1|TRBD1|TRBV29-1|many
TGCAGCGTTGTAGGAGGGGGCCTGGGGACTGAAGCTTTCTTT
CSVVGGGLGTEAFF
>TRBJ2-7|TRBD1|TRBV4-2|many
TGTGCCAGCAGCCAAGAGGGCACAGGGGGACGCGAGCAGTACTTC
CASSQEGTGGREQYF
>TRBJ2-1|TRBD2|TRBV20-1|few
TGCAGTGCTAACCAAAGGAGGACTAGCGGGAGTTACAATGAGCAGTTCTTC
CSANQRRTSGSYNEQFF
>TRBJ2-1|TRBD2|TRBV5-1|many
TGCGCCAGCAGCACTGGACTAGCGGACAATGAGCAGTTCTTC
CASSTGLADNEQFF
>TRBJ1-1|NA|TRBV12-3/TRBV12-4|NA
TGTGCCAGCAGTTTCACAGGGCACACTGAAGCTTTCTTT
CASSFTGHTEAFF
>TRBJ1-5|TRBD1|TRBV5-6|few
TGTGCCAGCAGCACAAAAGGACAGGAGAATCAGCCCCAGCATTTT
CASSTKGQENQPQHF
>TRBJ1-5|NA|TRBV20-1|few
TGCAGTGCTAGCGATACGGGACCCAATCAGCCCCAGCATTTT
CSASDTGPNQPQHF
>TRBJ2-1|TRBD2|TRBV20-1|many
TGCAGTGCTAGTAGCGGGAGGGCCAGTGAGCAGTTCTTC
CSASSGRASEQFF
>TRBJ2-4|NA|TRBV9|few
TGTGCCCACACAGACGCCGTTAGGGGATCCCTAGCCAAAAACATTCAGTACTTC
CAHTDAVRGSLAKNIQYF
>TRBJ2-2|NA|TRBV6-5|many
TGTGCCAGCAAAGGCAGGGTCAACACCGGGGAGCTGTTTTTT
CASKGRVNTGELFF
>TRBJ1-2|NA|TRBV6-1|NA
TGTGCCAGCAGTGCGTATACAGCTAACTATGGCTACACCTTC
CASSAYTANYGYTF
>TRBJ2-4|TRBD1|TRBV5-1|few
TGCGCCAGCAGCTTGGGACAGGGGTTCACGAACGCAAACATTCAGTACTTC
CASSLGQGFTNANIQYF
>TRBJ2-5|TRBD1|TRBV10-3|NA
TGTGCCATCAGTGTCACAGGGGGCAGTGAGACCCAGTACTTC
CAISVTGGSETQYF
>TRBJ2-2|TRBD1|TRBV4-3|few
TGCGCCAGCAGCCAAGATAGGGACAGGGATTTCCCCGGGGAGCTGTTTTTT
CASSQDRDRDFPGELFF
>TRBJ2-1|NA|TRBV5-8|NA
TGTGCCAGCATGGTGGCTATAAACCACAATGAGCAGTTCTTC
CASMVAINHNEQFF
>TRBJ2-1|TRBD1|TRBV6-5|few
TGTGCCAGCGGCTTTGGGGGACAGGGTTACAATGAGCAGTTCTTC
CASGFGGQGYNEQFF
>TRBJ2-2|TRBD1|TRBV27|few
TGTGCCAGCAGGACGACAGGGGGCCACACCGGGGAGCTGTTTTTT
CASRTTGGHTGELFF
>TRBJ2-7|NA|TRBV10-3|many
TGTGCCATCAGGGACACCCAAGTCTACGAGCAGTACTTC
CAIRDTQVYEQYF
>TRBJ2-3|TRBD1|TRBV7-3|NA
TGTGCCAGCAGCTTCCGGGACAGGGGGTTCACAGATACGCAGTATTTT
CASSFRDRGFTDTQYF
>TRBJ1-3|NA|TRBV6-1|NA
TGTGCCAGCACCACTACTTCGGACTTCAACACCATATATTTT
CASTTTSDFNTIYF
>TRBJ1-1|NA|TRBV30|few
TGTGCCTGGAGTGTATACGGCCCCCACACTGAAGCTTTCTTT
CAWSVYGPHTEAFF
>TRBJ2-2|TRBD1|TRBV20-1|NA
TGCAGTGCTAGAGATGGCCGACAGGGGGACACCGGGGAGCTGTTTTTT
CSARDGRQGDTGELFF
>TRBJ1-3|NA|TRBV28|NA
TGTGCCAGCAGTTTACAGCACCCAGGGACTGGAAACACCATATATTTT
CASSLQHPGTGNTIYF
>TRBJ1-6|NA|TRBV27|few
TGTGCCAGCAGCGAGACACCTTATAATTCACCCCTCCACTTT
CASSETPYNSPLHF
>TRBJ2-1|NA|TRBV27|few
TGTGCCAGCATTGGTAGAAATGAGCAGTTCTTC
CASIGRNEQFF
>TRBJ2-7|TRBD1|TRBV20-1|few
TGCAGTGCTAGAGACAGGACAGGGTACTCCTACGAGCAGTACTTC
CSARDRTGYSYEQYF
>TRBJ2-5|NA|TRBV27|many
TGTGCCAGCAGTCGGGAGCCGGAAGAGACCCAGTACTTC
CASSREPEETQYF
>TRBJ2-3|NA|TRBV29-1|many
TGCAGCGTTGGGGTAGGAAACACAGATACGCAGTATTTT
CSVGVGNTDTQYF
>TRBJ2-4|NA|TRBV20-1|NA
TGCAGTGCTAGACCGCCGGGACCCAAAAACATTCAGTACTTC
CSARPPGPKNIQYF
>TRBJ1-1|NA|TRBV6-1|many
TGTGCCAGCAGTTTCATCAGGAACACTGAAGCTTTCTTT
CASSFIRNTEAFF
>TRBJ1-3|NA|TRBV7-8|few
TGTGCCAGCAGCCCCCAGTTAGGAAACACCATATATTTT
CASSPQLGNTIYF
>TRBJ1-1|NA|TRBV20-1|many
TGCAGTGCCTCGGACAATGTGAACACTGAAGCTTTCTTT
CSASDNVNTEAFF
>TRBJ2-4|TRBD2|TRBV5-5|many
TGTGCCAGCAGCTTGTTAGCGGGAGGGAGACGAAACATTCAGTACTTC
CASSLLAGGRRNIQYF
>TRBJ2-3|NA|TRBV6-2/TRBV6-3|few
TGTGCCAGCAGCCTCGACAGGATAGAGACAGATACGCAGTATTTT
CASSLDRIETDTQYF
>TRBJ2-5|TRBD1|TRBV6-2/TRBV6-3|many
TGTGCCAGCAGGGGGGGACAGGAGGTACAAGAGACCCAGTACTTC
CASRGGQEVQETQYF
>TRBJ2-3|NA|TRBV6-2/TRBV6-3|NA
TGTGCCAGCAGTTATTCCCTTATGCCCGGTTCGGGTGATACGCAGTATTTT
CASSYSLMPGSGDTQYF
>TRBJ1-1|TRBD1|TRBV7-9|many
TGTGCCAGCAGCCTCGGGACAGGGGCGAACACTGAAGCTTTCTTT
CASSLGTGANTEAFF
>TRBJ2-2|NA|TRBV12-3/TRBV12-4|NA
TGTGCCAGCAGTTTATCGGGGGCCGAGGAGCTGTTTTTT
CASSLSGAEELFF
>TRBJ2-7|NA|TRBV5-1|NA
TGCGCCAGCAGCTTGGAATTGGGCAGGCCAACCTACGAGCAGTACTTC
CASSLELGRPTYEQYF
>TRBJ2-7|TRBD1|TRBV3-1|NA
TGTGCCAGCAGCCAACCAGGACAGGGGTATCGCTACGAGCAGTACTTC
CASSQPGQGYRYEQYF
>TRBJ2-5|NA|TRBV5-4|NA
TGTGCCAGCAGCTTGGACATGACAGGCAACCAAGAGACCCAGTACTTC
CASSLDMTGNQETQYF
>TRBJ1-5|NA|TRBV29-1|many
TGCAGCGTTGTCTGGGGATCGAGCAATCAGCCCCAGCATTTT
CSVVWGSSNQPQHF
>TRBJ2-2|TRBD2|TRBV20-1|many
TGCAGTGCTAGAGGTGGAGCTAGCGGGGGGGCCTGGACCGGGGAGCTGTTTTTT
CSARGGASGGAWTGELFF
>TRBJ1-1|NA|TRBV20-1|few
TGCAGTGCCAAGACTGGAAGGACCACTGAAGCTTTCTTT
CSAKTGRTTEAFF
>TRBJ1-6|NA|TRBV6-1|many
TGTGCCAGCAGTGAAGAAGGCGGGAGTTCACCCCTCCACTTT
CASSEEGGSSPLHF
>TRBJ1-1|TRBD1|TRBV6-5|NA
TGTGCCAGCAGGAGGACAGGGAGAACTGAAGCTTTCTTT
CASRRTGRTEAFF